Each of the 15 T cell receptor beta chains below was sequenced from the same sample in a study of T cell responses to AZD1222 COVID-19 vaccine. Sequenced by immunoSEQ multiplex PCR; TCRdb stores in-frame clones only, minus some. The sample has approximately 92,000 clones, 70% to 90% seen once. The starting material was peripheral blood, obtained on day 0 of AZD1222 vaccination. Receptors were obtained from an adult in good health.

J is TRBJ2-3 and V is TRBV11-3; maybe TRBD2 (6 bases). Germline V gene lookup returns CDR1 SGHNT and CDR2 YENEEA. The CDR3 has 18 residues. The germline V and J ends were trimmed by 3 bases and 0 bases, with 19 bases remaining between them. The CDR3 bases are TGTGCCAGCAGCTTTCCTATTAGCGGAGGGACTAGCACAGATACGCAGTATTTT. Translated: CASSFPISGGTSTDTQYF.

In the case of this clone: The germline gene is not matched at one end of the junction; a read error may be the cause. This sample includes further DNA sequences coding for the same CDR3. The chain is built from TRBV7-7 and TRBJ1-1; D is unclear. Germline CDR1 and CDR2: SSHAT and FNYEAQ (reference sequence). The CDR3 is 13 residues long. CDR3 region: CASSLGRFTEAFF. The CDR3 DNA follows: TGTGCTAGCAGCTTAGGCCGTTTCACTGAAGCTTTCTTT.

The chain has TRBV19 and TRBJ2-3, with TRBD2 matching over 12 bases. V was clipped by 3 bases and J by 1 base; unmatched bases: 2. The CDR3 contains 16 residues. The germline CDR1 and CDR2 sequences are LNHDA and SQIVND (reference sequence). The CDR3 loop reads CASSMLAGGGTDTQYF. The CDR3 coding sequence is TGTGCCAGTAGTATGCTAGCGGGAGGGGGCACAGATACGCAGTATTTT.

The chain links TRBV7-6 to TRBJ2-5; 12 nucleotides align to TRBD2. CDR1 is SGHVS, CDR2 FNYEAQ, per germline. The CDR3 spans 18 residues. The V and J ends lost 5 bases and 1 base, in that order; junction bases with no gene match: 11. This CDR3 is CASSPGTSGPAFQETQYF. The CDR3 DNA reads TGTGCCAGCAGCCCGGGGACTAGCGGGCCCGCTTTCCAAGAGACCCAGTACTTC.

Here the CDR3 DNA reads TGTGCCAGCAGCGTAGGCCTAGCGGGGGGTCAAGAGACCCAGTACTTC. It specifies CASSVGLAGGQETQYF. The V call is TRBV9, the J call TRBJ2-5; 11 positions agree with TRBD2. The V segment lost 0 bases and the J segment 2 bases; nucleotides outside the gene matches: 3. Germline lookup yields CDR1 SGDLS and CDR2 YYNGEE. The CDR3 length is 16 residues. The complete variable domain, with remaining parts taken from reference TRBV9 and TRBJ2-5, reads DSGVTQTPKHLITATGQRVTLRCSPRSGDLSVYWYQQSLDQGLQFLIQYYNGEERAKGNILERFSAQQFPDLHSELNLSSLELGDSALYFCASSVGLAGGQETQYFGPGTRLLVL.

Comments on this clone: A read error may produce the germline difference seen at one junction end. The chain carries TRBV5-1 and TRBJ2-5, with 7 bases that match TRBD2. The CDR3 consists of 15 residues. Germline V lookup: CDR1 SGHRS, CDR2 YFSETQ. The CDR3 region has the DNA TGTGCCAGCAGCGTGGCGATGGGACTACCGGAGACCCAGTACTTC. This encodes CASSVAMGLPETQYF.

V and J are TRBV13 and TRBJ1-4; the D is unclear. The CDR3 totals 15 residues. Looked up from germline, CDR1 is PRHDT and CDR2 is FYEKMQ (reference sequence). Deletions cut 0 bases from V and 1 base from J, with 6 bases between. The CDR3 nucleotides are TGTGCCAGCAGCTTAGGCCCGGGAACTAATGAAAAACTGTTTTTT. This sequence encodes CASSLGPGTNEKLFF.

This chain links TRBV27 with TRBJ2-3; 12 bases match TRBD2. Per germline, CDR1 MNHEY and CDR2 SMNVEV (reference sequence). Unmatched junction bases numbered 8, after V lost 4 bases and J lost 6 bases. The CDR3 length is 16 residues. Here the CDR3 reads CASSSSSGRAADTQYF. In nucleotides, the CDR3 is TGTGCCAGCAGTTCCTCTAGCGGGAGGGCCGCGGATACGCAGTATTTT.

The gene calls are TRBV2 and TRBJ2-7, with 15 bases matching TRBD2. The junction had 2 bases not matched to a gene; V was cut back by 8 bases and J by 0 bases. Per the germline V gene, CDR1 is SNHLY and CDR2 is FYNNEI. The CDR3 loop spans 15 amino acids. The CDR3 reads CASWTSGGASYEQYF. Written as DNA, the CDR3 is TGTGCCAGCTGGACTAGCGGGGGGGCCTCCTACGAGCAGTACTTC. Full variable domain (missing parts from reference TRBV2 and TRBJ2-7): EPEVTQTPSHQVTQMGQEVILRCVPISNHLYFYWYRQILGQKVEFLVSFYNNEISEKSEIFDDQFSVERPDGSNFTLKIRSTKLEDSAMYFCASWTSGGASYEQYFGPGTRLTVT.

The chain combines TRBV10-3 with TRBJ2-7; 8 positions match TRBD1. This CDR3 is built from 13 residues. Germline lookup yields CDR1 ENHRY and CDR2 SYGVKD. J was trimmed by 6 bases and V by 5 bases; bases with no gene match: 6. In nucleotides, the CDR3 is TGTGCCATCAGTCCGGACAGGGTAGGCGAGCAGTACTTC. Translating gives CAISPDRVGEQYF.

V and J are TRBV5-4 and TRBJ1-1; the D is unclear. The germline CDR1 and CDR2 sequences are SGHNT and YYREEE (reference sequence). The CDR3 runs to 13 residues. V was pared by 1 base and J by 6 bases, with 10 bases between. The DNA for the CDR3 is TGTGCCAGCAGCTTGATCGGTGCGGCTGAAGCTTTCTTT. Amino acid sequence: CASSLIGAAEAFF.

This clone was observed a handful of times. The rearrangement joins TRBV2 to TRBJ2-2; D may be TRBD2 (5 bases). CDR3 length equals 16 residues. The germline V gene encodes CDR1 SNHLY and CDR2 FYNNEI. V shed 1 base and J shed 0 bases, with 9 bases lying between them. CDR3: CASSEEHSANTGELFF. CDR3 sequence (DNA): TGTGCCAGCAGTGAAGAACATAGCGCGAACACCGGGGAGCTGTTTTTT.

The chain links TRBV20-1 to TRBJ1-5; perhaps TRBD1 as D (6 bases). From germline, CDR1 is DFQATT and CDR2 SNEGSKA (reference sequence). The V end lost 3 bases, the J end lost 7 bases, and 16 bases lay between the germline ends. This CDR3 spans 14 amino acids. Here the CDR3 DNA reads TGCAGTGCTAGTTTCAGGGGCGAGGGACAGCCCCAGCATTTT. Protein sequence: CSASFRGEGQPQHF.

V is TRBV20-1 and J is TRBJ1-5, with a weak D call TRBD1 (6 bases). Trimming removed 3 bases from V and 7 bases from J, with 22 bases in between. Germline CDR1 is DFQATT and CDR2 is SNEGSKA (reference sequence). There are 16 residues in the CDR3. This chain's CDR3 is CSASPMNREINQPQHF. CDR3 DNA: TGCAGTGCTAGTCCCATGAACAGGGAAATTAACCAGCCCCAGCATTTT.

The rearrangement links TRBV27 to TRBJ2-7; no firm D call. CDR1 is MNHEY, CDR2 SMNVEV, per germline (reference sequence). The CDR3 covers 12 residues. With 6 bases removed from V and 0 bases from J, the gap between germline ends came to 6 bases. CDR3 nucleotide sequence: TGTGCCAGCAGGGTTCTCTCCTACGAGCAGTACGTC. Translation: CASRVLSYEQYV.